This is a list of T cell receptor beta chains from one sample in a study of CD8 T cells in Susac syndrome. TCRdb itself ran the immunoSEQ multiplex PCR reads through MiXCR, one entry per CDR3 protein. Counted here are some 300,000 distinct CDR3 sequences, roughly 85% occurring once; the ten biggest clones make up approximately 0.2%. Sequencing used CD8+ T cells from PBMCs. All receptors derive from a human donor with multiple sclerosis. The CDR3 runs from the conserved cysteine through the conserved F or W. The order of the fields is CDR3 protein, CDR3 DNA, J gene, D gene, clone size, V gene. A D gene is named only where the DNA matches it firmly. The size of a clone is reported for some rows only, either as once, few or many, or as a class for expanded clones.

CAWSVGRGDIQYF,TGTGCCTGGAGTGTAGGGAGGGGAGACATTCAGTACTTC,TRBJ2-4,TRBD2,-,TRBV30
CASSPSPRASTDTQYF,TGTGCCAGCAGCCCCAGTCCCCGCGCAAGCACAGATACGCAGTATTTT,TRBJ2-3,-,-,TRBV6-6
CASSEWGAREKLFF,TGTGCCAGCAGTGAATGGGGGGCGAGGGAAAAACTGTTTTTT,TRBJ1-4,-,-,TRBV2
CASSPGLAEGYQQYF,TGTGCCAGCAGCCCCGGACTAGCGGAAGGGTACCAGCAGTACTTC,TRBJ2-7,TRBD2,-,TRBV6-2/TRBV6-3
CASSEVGSASTDTQYF,TGTGCCAGCAGTGAAGTGGGCAGTGCTAGCACAGATACGCAGTATTTT,TRBJ2-3,-,-,TRBV6-1
CASSVAGDGYTF,TGTGCCAGCAGCGTAGCGGGGGATGGCTACACCTTC,TRBJ1-2,-,-,TRBV9
CASRVVGEGTGEQYF,TGTGCCAGCAGGGTCGTGGGGGAAGGAACGGGAGAGCAGTACTTC,TRBJ2-7,-,-,TRBV5-4
CASSRGSYQPQHF,TGTGCCAGCAGCCGCGGCAGCTATCAGCCCCAGCATTTT,TRBJ1-5,-,-,TRBV13
CASSSWTGPMNTEAFF,TGTGCCAGCAGTTCGTGGACAGGTCCCATGAACACTGAAGCTTTCTTT,TRBJ1-1,TRBD1,-,TRBV6-5
CASSDRAGGVGGSSYNEQFF,TGCGCCAGCAGTGACCGAGCGGGAGGAGTTGGGGGAAGCTCCTACAATGAGCAGTTCTTC,TRBJ2-1,TRBD2,-,TRBV10-2
CASSSSGSTGELFF,TGTGCCAGCAGCTCGTCGGGAAGCACCGGGGAGCTGTTTTTT,TRBJ2-2,-,-,TRBV11-2
CASRWGGSERYEQYF,TGTGCCAGCAGGTGGGGCGGGAGCGAAAGATACGAGCAGTACTTC,TRBJ2-7,TRBD2,-,TRBV7-8
CAWSPIRIGNYGYTF,TGTGCCTGGAGCCCCATACGGATCGGGAACTATGGCTACACCTTC,TRBJ1-2,-,-,TRBV30
CASSSGTGITEAFF,TGTGCCAGCAGCTCCGGGACAGGGATCACTGAAGCTTTCTTT,TRBJ1-1,TRBD1,-,TRBV5-4
CASSGPGTGSGNTIYF,TGTGCCAGCAGCGGGCCCGGGACAGGGAGCGGAAACACCATATATTTT,TRBJ1-3,TRBD1,-,TRBV9
CASSPATGVVTEAFF,TGTGCCAGCAGTCCGGCCACAGGGGTGGTCACTGAAGCTTTCTTT,TRBJ1-1,TRBD1,-,TRBV28
CASTWTAFTEAFF,TGTGCCAGCACCTGGACAGCTTTCACTGAAGCTTTCTTT,TRBJ1-1,-,-,TRBV12-3/TRBV12-4
CASSLAPTGYNEQFF,TGTGCCAGCAGCTTAGCACCGACGGGATACAATGAGCAGTTCTTC,TRBJ2-1,-,-,TRBV7-6
CAISDTGTGFGEQYF,TGTGCCATCAGCGATACCGGGACAGGGTTTGGCGAGCAGTACTTC,TRBJ2-7,TRBD1,-,TRBV10-3
CASSFANYNEQFF,TGTGCCAGCAGCTTTGCAAACTACAATGAGCAGTTCTTC,TRBJ2-1,-,-,TRBV7-3
CASSYSLDSGSGLETQYF,TGTGCCAGCAGTTACAGTCTTGATAGCGGGAGTGGGTTGGAGACCCAGTACTTC,TRBJ2-5,TRBD2,once,TRBV6-5
CASSNGNYGYTF,TGTGCCAGTAGTAACGGGAACTATGGCTACACCTTC,TRBJ1-2,-,-,TRBV19
CASSPRSDRGLYEQYF,TGTGCCAGCAGCCCGCGCTCGGACAGGGGGCTCTACGAGCAGTACTTC,TRBJ2-7,TRBD1,-,TRBV3-1
CASSLLGTGGHTEAFF,TGTGCCAGCAGTTTATTAGGGACAGGGGGGCACACTGAAGCTTTCTTT,TRBJ1-1,TRBD1,-,TRBV27
CASSTHQGAGAHNEQFF,TGTGCCAGCAGTACGCACCAGGGAGCGGGAGCCCACAATGAGCAGTTCTTC,TRBJ2-1,TRBD2,-,TRBV6-1
CASSLGRVSTEAFF,TGTGCCAGCAGCTTAGGGCGGGTTTCCACTGAAGCTTTCTTT,TRBJ1-1,-,-,TRBV27
CASSQAAGHAYNEQFF,TGTGCCAGCAGCCAGGCCGCCGGCCATGCCTACAATGAGCAGTTCTTC,TRBJ2-1,-,-,TRBV14
CASSYSWRRSNYGYTF,TGTGCCAGCAGTTACTCGTGGCGGCGGTCTAACTATGGCTACACCTTC,TRBJ1-2,-,few,TRBV6-5
CASTIPGGYYEQYF,TGTGCCAGCACCATACCGGGAGGGTACTACGAGCAGTACTTC,TRBJ2-7,TRBD2,-,TRBV6-1
CASSQAGSGDRGLAEGYTF,TGTGCCAGCAGCCAAGCGGGGTCTGGTGACAGGGGGCTGGCTGAAGGCTACACCTTC,TRBJ1-2,TRBD1,-,TRBV3-1
CASSEAGQGPRYEQYF,TGTGCCAGCAGTGAAGCCGGGCAGGGCCCTCGGTACGAGCAGTACTTC,TRBJ2-7,-,-,TRBV25-1